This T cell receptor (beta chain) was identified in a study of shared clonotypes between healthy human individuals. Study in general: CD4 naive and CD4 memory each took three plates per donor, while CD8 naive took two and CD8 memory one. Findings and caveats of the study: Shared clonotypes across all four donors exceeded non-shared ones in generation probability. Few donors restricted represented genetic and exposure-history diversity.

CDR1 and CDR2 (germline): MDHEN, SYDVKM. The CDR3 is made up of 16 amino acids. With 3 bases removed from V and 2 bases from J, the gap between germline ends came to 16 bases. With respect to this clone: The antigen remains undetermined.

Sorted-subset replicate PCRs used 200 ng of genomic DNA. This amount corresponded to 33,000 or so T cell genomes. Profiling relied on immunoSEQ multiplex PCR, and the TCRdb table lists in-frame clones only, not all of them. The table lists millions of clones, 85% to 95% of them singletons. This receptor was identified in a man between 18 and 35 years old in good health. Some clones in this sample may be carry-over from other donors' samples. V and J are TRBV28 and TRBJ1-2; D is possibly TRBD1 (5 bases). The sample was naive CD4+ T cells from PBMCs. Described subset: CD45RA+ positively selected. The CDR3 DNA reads TGTGCCAGCAGTTTCTATACCCGACAGCCCAACTATGGCTACACCTTC. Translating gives CASSFYTRQPNYGYTF.